This T cell receptor beta chain was documented in a study of blood T cell repertoires in COVID-19. Generated by immunoSEQ multiplex PCR, the TCRdb table keeps only in-frame clones and is missing some. The profile shows around 87,000 clones, about four fifths of them singletons. Germline lookup yields CDR1 LNHDA and CDR2 SQIVND (reference sequence). Between the trimmed V and J ends, which lost 6 bases and 0 bases, there was a span of 16 bases. CDR3 length equals 16 residues. What was sequenced was peripheral blood. V and J are TRBV19 and TRBJ2-3; tentative D call: TRBD2 (6 bases). This clonotype originated in an elderly woman with acute or convalescent COVID-19. For the CDR3, the DNA is TGTGCCAGTAGATTGCGGGACTTGGATAGCACAGATACGCAGTATTTT. Translating gives CASRLRDLDSTDTQYF. The full variable domain, completed using reference TRBV19 and TRBJ2-3, is DGGITQSPKYLFRKEGQNVTLSCEQNLNHDAMYWYRQDPGQGLRLIYYSQIVNDFQKGDIAEGYSVSREKKESFPLTVTSAQKNPTAFYLCASRLRDLDSTDTQYFGPGTRLTVL.